The 6 T cell receptor beta chains presented below share a single source sample, sequenced in a study. Each CDR3 protein is one row after TCRdb ran MiXCR on the 5' RACE reads. The data contain approximately 30,000 distinct CDR3 sequences, about 24% of them singletons. Specimen: memory CD4+ T cells sorted from blood. Subset in this sample: memory CD4+ T cells, CD4+CD45RO+CD25-. These receptors all stem from a female donor with breast cancer.

This clonotype was seen more than once but under ten times. The V and J genes are TRBV24-1 and TRBJ2-2; 11 nucleotides align to TRBD1. The V segment lost 9 bases and the J segment 7 bases; nucleotides outside the gene matches: 3. Germline CDR1 reads KGHDR; CDR2 reads SFDVKD. The CDR3 length is 13 residues. For the CDR3, the DNA is TGTGCCACCGGGACAGGGGGTGTCGGGGAGCTGTTTTTT. Translated, it gives CATGTGGVGELFF.

V gene TRBV27 combines with J gene TRBJ2-7, with D possibly matching TRBD2 (5 bases). The V and J ends lost 7 bases and 4 bases respectively, with 11 bases between them. Per germline, CDR1 MNHEY and CDR2 SMNVEV (reference sequence). This CDR3 has 12 residues. CDR3 region: CASKDSAYEQYF. CDR3 DNA sequence: TGTGCCAGCAAGGATAGCGCGTACGAGCAGTACTTC.

The chain joins TRBV5-1 to TRBJ2-4, with 7 bases fitting TRBD1. CDR1 and CDR2 from the germline V gene are SGHRS and YFSETQ. The V and J ends lost 4 bases and 5 bases, in that order; junction bases with no gene match: 9. The CDR3 consists of 15 residues. CDR3 nucleotides: TGCGCCAGCAGCCTGAGACAGGGCGGGCAAAACATTCAGTACTTC. Its protein product is CASSLRQGGQNIQYF.

Turning to this clonotype: Its ends do not fully match the called genes, so a read error is possible. The V gene is TRBV6-5, the J gene TRBJ1-6; D gene unclear. Germline V gene data show CDR1 as MNHEY and CDR2 as SVGAGI. This CDR3 has 12 residues. In nucleotides, the CDR3 is TGTGCCAGCAATTACCCCGATTCACCCCTCCACTTT. Residues: CASNYPDSPLHF.

This clonotype has more than one count but fewer than ten. This chain joins TRBV6-2 or TRBV6-3 and TRBJ2-2; D unresolved. This CDR3 spans 15 amino acids. Deletions cut 9 bases from V and 4 bases from J, with 18 bases between. The germline V gene has CDR1 MNHEY and CDR2 SVGEGT. The CDR3 here is CARRKPGVGTGELFF. The CDR3 region has the DNA TGTGCCAGACGAAAGCCGGGCGTTGGCACCGGGGAGCTGTTTTTT.

V usage is TRBV7-2 and J usage is TRBJ2-3; 8 nucleotides agree with TRBD2. The CDR3 is made up of 17 amino acids. The V gene end was trimmed by 4 bases and the J gene end by 2 bases; junction bases not matched to a gene: 11. Germline CDR1 is SGHTA and CDR2 is FQGNSA. CDR3 DNA sequence: TGTGCCAGCAGCTCCTCGGGGAGCGGGAGCATCACAGATACGCAGTATTTT. It yields the protein CASSSSGSGSITDTQYF.